The T cell receptor beta chain described here comes from a study of blood T cell repertoires in COVID-19. Background on the study: Sources were T cells, B-cell-depleted T cells, or PBMCs; the material itself was cDNA or gDNA.

This clone was detected once. Study processing details: Amplification of reference gene primers was used by the study to estimate nucleated cell counts. Method: immunoSEQ multiplex PCR; TCRdb's copy keeps in-frame clones and lacks some. The DNA gave D and trimming, while V, J and clone size come from that table. The sample yields 100,000 to 150,000 clones, 80% seen once. The CDR3 spans 15 residues. CDR1 and CDR2 (germline): KGHSH, LQKENI. The V end was cut by 6 bases, the J end by 9 bases, with 21 bases between. The chain is built from TRBV18 and TRBJ1-5; unclear D gene. Sample: peripheral blood. The clonotype was recovered from a human donor in a cohort sampled during active COVID-19. In DNA form, the CDR3 reads TGTGCCAGCTCCCATGAGAGGACGGGGTCGGGGCCCCAGCATTTT. It specifies CASSHERTGSGPQHF. Together with reference TRBV18 and TRBJ1-5, the CDR3 gives the full variable domain: NAGVMQNPRHLVRRRGQEARLRCSPMKGHSHVYWYRQLPEEGLKFMVYLQKENIIDESGMPKERFSAEFPKEGPSILRIQQVVRGDSAAYFCASSHERTGSGPQHFGDGTRLSIL.